Listed below are T cell receptor beta chains from one sample, sequenced in a study of control samples from healthy donors and cancer patients. The repertoire was sequenced with immunoSEQ multiplex PCR; TCRdb's copy has only in-frame clones and lacks some. The sample consists of about 75,000 clones, about 93% of them appearing once. Material: blood. These receptor sequences come from a woman in her forties in good health. CDR3s include the opening cysteine and the closing phenylalanine or tryptophan. D genes are given only for firm matches. Clone size is shown for a subset of rows, as once, few, many or a class of expanded clone.

d_call clone_size j_call v_call cdr3_nt cdr3_aa
. . TRBJ2-1 TRBV11-3 TGTGCCAGCAGCTTAGCGAGTATATACAATGAGCAGTTCTTC CASSLASIYNEQFF
TRBD1 . TRBJ2-3 TRBV6-5 TGTGCCAGCAGCCGACCCGGGACAGGCACAGATACGCAGTATTTT CASSRPGTGTDTQYF
. . TRBJ1-6 TRBV6-6 TGTGCCAGCAGGCCCGATGACGGGACTTCACCCCTCCACTTT CASRPDDGTSPLHF
TRBD1 . TRBJ1-1 TRBV7-9 TGTGCCAGCAGCTTGGGCAGGGGGGCTTTCTTT CASSLGRGAFF
. . TRBJ2-3 TRBV10-3 TGTGCCATCAGCCGCAACCAGGGATCAGGCACAGATACGCAGTATTTT CAISRNQGSGTDTQYF
TRBD1 . TRBJ1-2 TRBV6-5 TGTGCCAGCAGGACAGGGTGGTATGGCTACACCTTC CASRTGWYGYTF
TRBD1 . TRBJ1-1 TRBV29-1 TGCAGCGTTGAAGGCAGGGGGCTGAACACTGAAGCTTTCTTT CSVEGRGLNTEAFF
. . TRBJ1-1 TRBV21-1 TGTGCCAGCAGCAAAGGCAGGACAGGACTGAACACTGAAGCTTTCTTT CASSKGRTGLNTEAFF
. . TRBJ2-7 TRBV30 TGTGCCTGGGGAGATTTCTACGAGCAGTACTTC CAWGDFYEQYF
. once TRBJ2-7 TRBV28 TGTGCCAGCAGTGGTACTCCGGGACGGTCCCTCTCCTACGAGCAGTACTTC CASSGTPGRSLSYEQYF
. . TRBJ1-4 TRBV7-9 TGTGCCAGCAGCCCAAGACAGACAGTTAATGAAAAACTGTTTTTT CASSPRQTVNEKLFF
TRBD1 . TRBJ1-1 TRBV7-8 TGTGCCAGCAGCACCAGGACAGGCATGAACACTGAAGCTTTCTTT CASSTRTGMNTEAFF
TRBD2 . TRBJ2-7 TRBV10-3 TGTGCCATCAGTGAGTCAAGCGGGAACCCCTACGAGCAGTACTTC CAISESSGNPYEQYF
TRBD1 . TRBJ2-1 TRBV4-1 TGCGCCAGCAGCCGCAAAGGGACAGGGTCATGGGATGAGCAGTTCTTC CASSRKGTGSWDEQFF
. once TRBJ2-1 TRBV7-6 TGTGCCAGCAGCGATCGGGACCCCTTAGTCTTC CASSDRDPLVF
. . TRBJ1-5 TRBV6-5 TGTGCCAGTGAGACGGGAATCAATCAGCCCCAGCATTTT CASETGINQPQHF
. few TRBJ1-3 TRBV2 TGTGCCAGCAGTGAAGCACCGGAAAACACCATATATTTT CASSEAPENTIYF
. . TRBJ1-2 TRBV11-2 TGTGCCACCCCAGAAAGGCCCGGTCCAGGCGGCAAGCGGGGCTACACCTTC CATPERPGPGGKRGYTF
. . TRBJ2-7 TRBV4-1 TGCGCCAGCAGCCAAGTCGACCGCAACCAGCAGTACTTC CASSQVDRNQQYF
. . TRBJ1-2 TRBV5-8 TGTGCCAGCAGCACAGCAAGACTCTATGGCTACACCTTC CASSTARLYGYTF
. . TRBJ2-3 TRBV12-3/TRBV12-4 TGTGCCAGCAGCGGGGGAACCACAGATACGCAGTATTTT CASSGGTTDTQYF
. . TRBJ2-2 TRBV27 TGTGCCACGGGGATCTACGGGGCCGGGGAGCTGTTTTTT CATGIYGAGELFF
. . TRBJ1-2 TRBV28 TGTGCCAGCAGGCTACCTTCCGGGCAGGGAGACTATGGCTACACCTTC CASRLPSGQGDYGYTF
. . TRBJ1-1 TRBV27 TGTGCCAGCGGATCGTTGGCCCGACGGACTGAAGCTTTCTTT CASGSLARRTEAFF
. . TRBJ2-1 TRBV27 TGTGCCAGCAGTTTACAGGGGAACATTGAGCAGTTCTTC CASSLQGNIEQFF
TRBD2 . TRBJ2-3 TRBV19 TGTGCCAGTACAGGGGTGGCTAGCGGGAGTGGGACTACAGATACGCAGTATTTT CASTGVASGSGTTDTQYF
. . TRBJ1-4 TRBV7-2 TGTGCCAGCAGGTACCTTTTGGGGTCCCCACTGTTTTTT CASRYLLGSPLFF
. once TRBJ1-5 TRBV12-5 TGTGCTAGTGAGGGGGATGGCAATCAGCCCCAGCATTTT CASEGDGNQPQHF
. . TRBJ1-3 TRBV7-9 TGTGCCAGCAGCTTAGCAGGGGTGAACACCATATATTTT CASSLAGVNTIYF
. . TRBJ1-6 TRBV5-1 TGCGCCAGCAGCTTCACGGGTGATAATTCACCCCTCCACTTT CASSFTGDNSPLHF
. medium-sized TRBJ2-7 TRBV7-3 TGTGCCAGCAGCCCCCGCCACGAGCAGTACTTC CASSPRHEQYF
TRBD1 . TRBJ1-6 TRBV6-2/TRBV6-3 TGTGCCAGCAGTGGACAGGGGACACCCCTCCACTTT CASSGQGTPLHF
. few TRBJ2-4 TRBV15 TGTGCCACCAGCAGTCGCTCGGACGGTGCGAGCATTCAGTACTTC CATSSRSDGASIQYF
. . TRBJ1-6 TRBV4-1 TGCGCCAGCAGCCAAGTTTCCCTTGTTACCTATAATTCACCCCTCCACTTT CASSQVSLVTYNSPLHF
TRBD2 . TRBJ2-1 TRBV7-3 TGTGCCAGCAGCTCGGCCGGGACTAGCGGATTACAGTTCTTC CASSSAGTSGLQFF
. . TRBJ1-2 TRBV7-8 TGTGCCAGCAGCTTAGCGCTGTCCTATGGCTACACCTTC CASSLALSYGYTF